These T cell receptor beta chains were read from a single sample in a study of T-cell reconstitution after alpha-beta-depleted transplantation in children. In TCRdb, the PCR reads were re-called with MiXCR into one record per CDR3 protein. The table records about 500,000 distinct CDR3 sequences, approximately 32% of them present only once. The sequences come from PBMCs from the stem cell graft donor, collected from the stem cell graft. These receptors were obtained from a human donor who donated a stem cell graft to a child with aplastic anemia. The CDR3 runs from the conserved cysteine through the conserved F or W. A D gene is named only where the DNA matches it firmly. Some rows have no size entry. The others give once, few or many, or a class for an expanded clone.

>few|15|TRBD2|TRBV7-6|TRBJ2-2
CASSASGIRTGELFF
TGTGCCAGCAGCGCTAGCGGGATTCGGACCGGGGAGCTGTTTTTT
>few|16|TRBD2|TRBV7-2|TRBJ2-7
CASSYSGLAGDHEQYF
TGTGCCAGCAGCTATTCTGGACTAGCGGGAGACCACGAGCAGTACTTC
>.|13|TRBD2|TRBV7-9|TRBJ2-1
CASSLELAGRQFF
TGTGCCAGCAGCTTAGAACTAGCGGGCCGGCAGTTCTTC
>.|17|TRBD1|TRBV20-1|TRBJ1-6
CSARGKTGTGGHSPLHF
TGCAGTGCTAGAGGGAAGACCGGGACAGGAGGACATTCACCCCTCCACTTT
>.|13|.|TRBV27|TRBJ2-2
CASSFRGFGELFF
TGTGCCAGCAGTTTTCGGGGGTTCGGGGAGCTGTTTTTT
>.|14|.|TRBV29-1|TRBJ2-4
CSVEWSVSPNIQYF
TGCAGCGTTGAATGGTCGGTTTCACCAAACATTCAGTACTTC
>.|14|.|TRBV12-5|TRBJ1-4
CASGFAGGSEKLFF
TGTGCTAGTGGTTTCGCCGGGGGATCCGAAAAACTGTTTTTT
>few|14|TRBD1|TRBV25-1|TRBJ1-1
CASRGPGQGAEAFF
TGTGCCAGCAGAGGCCCAGGACAGGGCGCTGAAGCTTTCTTT
>.|12|TRBD1|TRBV30|TRBJ1-1
CAWSGQGPEAFF
TGTGCCTGGAGCGGACAGGGCCCTGAAGCTTTCTTT
>once|15|.|TRBV27|TRBJ2-1
CASTGTRRGHNEQFF
TGTGCCAGCACCGGGACTCGGCGAGGTCACAATGAGCAGTTCTTC
>.|14|.|TRBV18|TRBJ2-3
CASSRPPSTDTQYF
TGTGCCAGCTCACGACCCCCAAGCACAGATACGCAGTATTTT
>few|18|TRBD1|TRBV5-1|TRBJ2-5
CASSLWSSRTGVSETQYF
TGCGCCAGCAGCTTGTGGAGTTCGCGGACAGGTGTATCGGAGACCCAGTACTTC
>.|17|.|TRBV29-1|TRBJ2-5
CSVGGGRWFGEKETQYF
TGCAGCGTTGGAGGGGGTAGGTGGTTCGGGGAGAAAGAGACCCAGTACTTC
>many|16|TRBD2|TRBV6-2/TRBV6-3|TRBJ2-1
CASSGTSGRAYNEQFF
TGTGCCAGCAGTGGGACTAGCGGGAGGGCCTACAATGAGCAGTTCTTC
>.|11|.|TRBV30|TRBJ2-1
CAWGIYNEQFF
TGTGCCTGGGGGATCTACAATGAGCAGTTCTTC
>many|15|.|TRBV6-1|TRBJ2-5
CASSLGGGGAETQYF
TGTGCCAGCAGTCTAGGTGGAGGGGGCGCGGAGACCCAGTACTTC
>.|14|.|TRBV7-9|TRBJ2-7
CASSQGGWWDEQYF
TGTGCCAGCAGCCAAGGCGGGTGGTGGGACGAGCAGTACTTC
>few|14|.|TRBV12-3/TRBV12-4|TRBJ2-5
CASSLYGGGETQYF
TGTGCCAGCAGTTTATATGGAGGTGGAGAGACCCAGTACTTC
>.|16|TRBD2|TRBV29-1|TRBJ2-1
CSVEDRYSGKIDEQFF
TGCAGCGTTGAAGATAGGTACAGCGGGAAAATTGATGAGCAGTTCTTC
>few|12|.|TRBV20-1|TRBJ1-1
CSAHDANTEAFF
TGCAGTGCTCACGACGCGAACACTGAAGCTTTCTTT
>.|15|.|TRBV7-6|TRBJ2-7
CASSPRPQGWHEQYF
TGTGCCAGCAGTCCCAGACCCCAAGGCTGGCACGAGCAGTACTTC
>few|16|.|TRBV18|TRBJ2-5
CASSPRDLYAQETQYF
TGTGCCAGCTCACCAAGGGACCTCTACGCCCAAGAGACCCAGTACTTC
>.|15|TRBD1|TRBV20-1|TRBJ2-3
CSARAWDRSTDTQYF
TGCAGTGCTAGAGCTTGGGACAGGAGCACAGATACGCAGTATTTT
>few|16|TRBD2|TRBV20-1|TRBJ2-3
CSARDPGGPDSDTQYF
TGCAGTGCTAGAGATCCGGGAGGGCCGGATTCAGATACGCAGTATTTT
>few|13|.|TRBV18|TRBJ2-1
CASSPSMNNEQFF
TGTGCCAGCTCACCAAGCATGAACAATGAGCAGTTCTTC
>.|16|.|TRBV15|TRBJ1-2
CATSGIDRFYNYGYTF
TGTGCCACCAGCGGAATTGACAGGTTTTATAACTATGGCTACACCTTC
>many|11|.|TRBV29-1|TRBJ1-3
CSVPEGNTIYF
TGCAGCGTTCCGGAAGGAAACACCATATATTTT
>.|13|.|TRBV6-1|TRBJ2-1
CASSPSGGSEQFF
TGTGCCAGCAGCCCGTCTGGGGGCTCTGAGCAGTTCTTC
>many|15|TRBD2|TRBV7-2|TRBJ2-2
CASSLVTSAAGELFF
TGTGCCAGCAGCTTAGTGACTAGCGCCGCCGGGGAGCTGTTTTTT
>few|14|.|TRBV29-1|TRBJ2-1
CSFRSGSSYNEQFF
TGCAGCTTCCGATCAGGTAGCTCCTACAATGAGCAGTTCTTC
>.|14|.|TRBV30|TRBJ2-2
CANKNGPLTGELFF
TGTGCCAACAAAAACGGGCCTCTTACCGGGGAGCTGTTTTTT
>.|16|TRBD2|TRBV12-3/TRBV12-4|TRBJ2-2
CASSLRLAELTGELFF
TGTGCCAGCAGTTTACGACTAGCGGAGCTCACCGGGGAGCTGTTTTTT
>few|15|.|TRBV7-9|TRBJ1-5
CASSPGGNSNQPQHF
TGTGCCAGCAGCCCGGGAGGGAATAGCAATCAGCCCCAGCATTTT
>few|14|TRBD1|TRBV7-2|TRBJ2-2
CASSSDRASGELFF
TGTGCCAGCAGCTCGGACAGGGCGAGCGGGGAGCTGTTTTTT
>.|18|.|TRBV7-8|TRBJ1-5
CASSLRGRGGRGNQPQHF
TGTGCCAGCAGCTTAAGGGGTAGGGGGGGTCGTGGCAATCAGCCCCAGCATTTT
>few|14|.|TRBV5-1|TRBJ1-5
CASSLVGDNQPQHF
TGCGCCAGCAGCTTGGTCGGGGACAATCAGCCCCAGCATTTT
>few|13|.|TRBV20-1|TRBJ1-1
CSASQSMNTEAFF
TGCAGTGCTAGCCAGAGTATGAACACTGAAGCTTTCTTT
>few|15|.|TRBV20-1|TRBJ2-4
CSASTPRTFYDIQYF
TGCAGTGCTTCGACACCCCGGACGTTCTACGACATTCAGTACTTC
>many|15|.|TRBV7-2|TRBJ2-2
CASSLVAPNTGELFF
TGTGCCAGCAGCTTAGTCGCTCCGAACACCGGGGAGCTGTTTTTT
>few|14|.|TRBV29-1|TRBJ2-7
CSVEDSTGLSEQYF
TGCAGCGTTGAAGATAGCACAGGGCTCTCCGAGCAGTACTTC
>.|15|TRBD2|TRBV2|TRBJ2-1
CASSDGRAVYNEQFF
TGTGCCAGCAGTGACGGGAGGGCAGTCTACAATGAGCAGTTCTTC
>.|12|.|TRBV12-5|TRBJ2-2
CASARATGELFF
TGTGCTAGTGCCCGAGCAACCGGGGAGCTGTTTTTT
>.|15|TRBD1|TRBV7-9|TRBJ1-1
CASSFTGGAGTEAFF
TGTGCCAGCAGCTTTACAGGGGGCGCGGGGACTGAAGCTTTCTTT
>.|15|TRBD1|TRBV6-1|TRBJ1-2
CASRPGQGVAYGYTF
TGTGCCAGCAGGCCGGGACAGGGGGTAGCCTATGGCTACACCTTC
>.|14|.|TRBV20-1|TRBJ1-1
CSARAGTANTEAFF
TGCAGTGCTAGAGCGGGTACAGCGAACACTGAAGCTTTCTTT
>few|13|.|TRBV20-1|TRBJ1-1
CSARGQSDTEAFF
TGCAGTGCTAGGGGGCAGTCGGACACTGAAGCTTTCTTT
>.|17|TRBD2|TRBV12-3/TRBV12-4|TRBJ2-1
CASNIGTSGPGAGEQFF
TGTGCCAGCAATATCGGGACTAGCGGGCCTGGCGCGGGGGAGCAGTTCTTC
>.|14|.|TRBV27|TRBJ2-7
CASSFGPGNYEQYF
TGTGCCAGCAGTTTTGGACCCGGGAACTACGAGCAGTACTTC